Sequencing of this T cell receptor (beta chain) was carried out in a study of T cell responses to AZD1222 COVID-19 vaccine. Points on this clone: Its antigen is unidentified.

Second doses that came at about 4 or about 12 weeks were put together. Only in-frame clones appear in the TCRdb table, and some are missing; sequencing was by immunoSEQ multiplex PCR. The repertoire includes some 110,000 clones, around 89% of them detected once, and approximately 6.5% sits in the top ten. Study-level results: Vaccine-associated CD4 TCRs ranged over spike, dominating at 160-218 and 743-854.

V was clipped by 1 base and J by 12 bases; unmatched bases: 4. Germline V gene lookup returns CDR1 SEHNR and CDR2 FQNEAQ (reference sequence). CDR3 length equals 14 residues. This TCR was sampled from an adult who received the AZD1222 COVID-19 vaccine. Sequencing used peripheral blood, obtained 28 days after the second AZD1222 dose. The chain couples TRBV7-9 to TRBJ1-6; 9 nucleotides line up with TRBD1. In DNA, the CDR3 is TGTGCCAGCAGCTTAGGGGGACAGGGAAAACCCCTCCACTTT. Translated: CASSLGGQGKPLHF. The variable domain in full, with the rest retrieved from reference TRBV7-9 and TRBJ1-6, is DTGVSQNPRHKITKRGQNVTFRCDPISEHNRLYWYRQTLGQGPEFLTYFQNEAQLEKSRLLSDRFSAERPKGSFSTLEIQRTEQGDSAMYLCASSLGGQGKPLHFGNGTRLTVT.